These 29 T cell receptor beta chains were sequenced from one sample in a study of cytomegalovirus exposure and HLA in healthy donors. It was with 60 Vbeta and 13 Jbeta primers that the PCR ran. The table came from immunoSEQ multiplex PCR; TCRdb's copy has only in-frame clones and leaves some out. The sample holds tens of thousands of clones. Sequencing was done on a sample of PBMCs. All receptors derive from a female donor in good health and CMV-seropositive.

The rearrangement uses TRBV6-5 and TRBJ2-7; 7 positions match TRBD2. Losses at the gene ends were 5 bases for V and 2 bases for J; bases not matched to a gene: 9. Per the germline V gene, CDR1 is MNHEY and CDR2 is SVGAGI. The length of the CDR3 is 15 residues. The CDR3 region has the DNA TGTGCCAGCAGTCCCGGGGGGTTGGGAACCTACGAGCAGTACTTC. Protein: CASSPGGLGTYEQYF.

The V gene is TRBV6-1, the J gene TRBJ1-4; tentatively, D is TRBD1 (5 bases). Germline CDR1 is MNHNS and CDR2 is SASEGT. CDR3 length equals 12 residues. Trimming took 5 bases from V and 7 from J, leaving 8 bases between them. The CDR3 DNA is TGTGCCAGCAGTCCTCAGGGTGAAAAACTGTTTTTT. Translating it yields CASSPQGEKLFF.

This sequence joins TRBV7-3 and TRBJ2-3, with 11 bases lining up with TRBD2. CDR3 length: 13 residues. J gave up 6 bases and V 4 bases, and 0 bases lay outside the gene matches. Germline CDR1 and CDR2: SGHTA and FQGTGA. The CDR3 reads CASSWTSGDTQYF. The CDR3 nucleotides read TGTGCCAGCAGCTGGACTAGCGGGGATACGCAGTATTTT.

CDR3 DNA: TGCGCCAGCAGGGTTGGGGGGGAGACCCAGTACTTC. Translated, it gives CASRVGGETQYF. The rearrangement joins TRBV5-1 to TRBJ2-5, with D perhaps TRBD2 (6 bases). CDR1 is SGHRS, CDR2 YFSETQ, per germline. CDR3 length: 12 amino acids. V dropped 5 bases and J dropped 5 bases, with 10 bases sitting between them.

V is TRBV5-1 and J is TRBJ2-1, with TRBD2 matching 7 bases. This CDR3 has 13 residues. V dropped 4 bases and J dropped 9; count of bases not matched to a gene: 7. Germline V gene sequence: CDR1 SGHRS, CDR2 YFSETQ. CDR3 protein: CASSPTSLVEQFF. In DNA, the CDR3 is TGCGCCAGCAGCCCGACTAGCCTGGTTGAGCAGTTCTTC.

V usage is TRBV18 and J usage is TRBJ2-7, with 9 bases that match TRBD1. Trimming cost V 5 bases and J 7 bases; bases outside gene matches: 6. Germline V gives CDR1 KGHSH, CDR2 LQKENI. The CDR3 spans 13 residues. The DNA for the CDR3 is TGTGCCAGCTCAGAACAGGGGGCGGGAGAGCAGTACTTC. The encoded protein is CASSEQGAGEQYF. Full variable domain (outside the CDR3, taken from reference TRBV18 and TRBJ2-7): NAGVMQNPRHLVRRRGQEARLRCSPMKGHSHVYWYRQLPEEGLKFMVYLQKENIIDESGMPKERFSAEFPKEGPSILRIQQVVRGDSAAYFCASSEQGAGEQYFGPGTRLTVT.

The chain combines TRBV5-6 with TRBJ2-5, with 7 bases identical to TRBD2. The CDR3 spans 14 residues. Germline lookup yields CDR1 SGHDT and CDR2 YYEEEE. Trimming removed 3 bases from V and 0 bases from J; junction bases left unmatched: 2. The CDR3 DNA sequence: TGTGCCAGCAGCTCGGGACTAAACCAAGAGACCCAGTACTTC. Protein: CASSSGLNQETQYF.

The rearrangement joins TRBV19 to TRBJ2-7, with 7 bases aligning to TRBD1. J was trimmed by 5 bases and V by 4 bases; bases with no gene match: 8. The CDR3 is 14 residues long. Germline CDR1 LNHDA, CDR2 SQIVND (reference sequence). The CDR3 nucleotides are TGTGCCAGTAGTACCTGGACAGGCAGTGACGAGCAGTACTTC. Its protein is CASSTWTGSDEQYF.

V and J are TRBV27 and TRBJ2-1; D is possibly TRBD2 (6 bases). Germline CDR1 MNHEY, CDR2 SMNVEV (reference sequence). CDR3 length equals 15 residues. V lost 4 bases and J 4 bases, leaving 14 bases between the germline ends. The CDR3: CASSSVGGAYNEQFF. CDR3 sequence (DNA): TGTGCCAGCAGTTCCGTGGGGGGAGCATACAATGAGCAGTTCTTC.

The V and J genes are TRBV18 and TRBJ2-7, with D hard to call. Trimming pared 8 bases from V and 5 bases from J, leaving 19 bases between. The CDR3 length is 14 residues. Germline CDR1 and CDR2: KGHSH and LQKENI. The CDR3 region is CASTNGPIPNEQYF. The CDR3, as DNA: TGTGCCAGCACGAATGGCCCCATTCCCAACGAGCAGTACTTC.

The chain uses TRBV18 and TRBJ2-1; D may be TRBD2 (5 bases). Trimming stripped 5 bases from V and 1 base from J, with 36 bases between. Germline V gene sequence: CDR1 KGHSH, CDR2 LQKENI. The CDR3 has 23 residues. The CDR3 DNA follows: TGTGCCAGCTCATCCCGCGTTGGCCGCGCCAGGTTCAGTAGCCGGGGATCCTACAATGAGCAGTTCTTC. Amino acids: CASSSRVGRARFSSRGSYNEQFF. Together with reference TRBV18 and TRBJ2-1, the CDR3 gives the full variable domain: NAGVMQNPRHLVRRRGQEARLRCSPMKGHSHVYWYRQLPEEGLKFMVYLQKENIIDESGMPKERFSAEFPKEGPSILRIQQVVRGDSAAYFCASSSRVGRARFSSRGSYNEQFFGPGTRLTVL.

CDR3 DNA: TGTGCCAGCAGCCAAGGAAAAGGGACAGGGGGTAGAGATTGGTTGGGAGATACGCAGTATTTT. Amino acids: CASSQGKGTGGRDWLGDTQYF. The V and J genes are TRBV4-2 and TRBJ2-3, with TRBD1 identical over 11 bases. V shed 1 base and J 5 bases; nucleotides not matched to a gene: 20. The CDR3 is made up of 21 amino acids. Germline V gene data show CDR1 as LGHNA and CDR2 as YNFKEQ.

CDR3 residues: CASSDSGRRQTGELFF. The CDR3 nucleotides read TGTGCCAGTAGTGATAGCGGGAGAAGGCAAACCGGGGAGCTGTTTTTT. This chain uses TRBV19 with TRBJ2-2; 9 positions agree with TRBD2. The CDR3 covers 16 residues. Germline CDR1 and CDR2: LNHDA and SQIVND (reference sequence). J was trimmed by 5 bases and V by 5 bases; bases with no gene match: 9.

The chain uses TRBV10-3 and TRBJ1-2, with 7 bases matching TRBD1. The CDR3 has 14 amino acids. Trimming cost V 7 bases and J 2 bases; bases outside gene matches: 7. Germline-derived CDR1 and CDR2 are ENHRY and SYGVKD. The CDR3 spells CAITRGQENYGYTF. As DNA, the CDR3 is TGTGCCATCACCCGAGGACAGGAAAACTATGGCTACACCTTC.

The chain combines TRBV6-1 with TRBJ2-6; D might be TRBD1 (5 bases). The V gene lost 6 bases and the J gene lost 0 bases, with 9 bases spanning the gap. Germline V gene data show CDR1 as MNHNS and CDR2 as SASEGT. The CDR3 totals 15 residues. For the CDR3, the DNA is TGTGCCAGCAGGTCAGGGCACTCTGGGGCCAACGTCCTGACTTTC. It translates to CASRSGHSGANVLTF.

This chain uses TRBV7-2 with TRBJ2-5, with D perhaps TRBD2 (7 bases). Germline lookup yields CDR1 SGHTA and CDR2 FQGNSA. V lost 5 bases to trimming and J lost 3 bases, with 16 bases between them. This CDR3 contains 15 residues. The CDR3 DNA reads as TGTGCCAGCAGCCCGGTGGGGGGGCAGGAAGAGACCCAGTACTTC. It translates to CASSPVGGQEETQYF.

This chain links TRBV10-3 with TRBJ1-1, with 9 bases that match TRBD1. CDR3 size: 17 residues. J was trimmed by 0 bases and V by 4 bases; bases with no gene match: 9. CDR1 is ENHRY, CDR2 SYGVKD, per germline. CDR3: CAISATGGSALNTEAFF. CDR3 DNA sequence: TGTGCCATCAGTGCGACAGGGGGTTCCGCCCTGAACACTGAAGCTTTCTTT.

The chain recombines TRBV14 with TRBJ1-2; tentatively, D is TRBD1 (5 bases). The CDR3 is 15 amino acids. V was trimmed by 4 bases and J by 2 bases, leaving 14 bases between them. Germline V lookup: CDR1 SGHDN, CDR2 FVKESK. CDR3 protein: CASSLQTGLNYGYTF. The DNA for the CDR3 is TGTGCCAGCAGCCTTCAAACAGGTCTGAACTATGGCTACACCTTC.

V gene TRBV7-9 combines with J gene TRBJ2-7, with 8 bases fitting TRBD2. J lost 10 bases, V lost 6 bases, and 8 bases had no gene match. Germline V CDR1 and CDR2: SEHNR, FQNEAQ (reference sequence). The CDR3 is 12 residues long. The CDR3: CASSRGGSHQYF. The CDR3 nucleotides read TGTGCCAGCAGTCGGGGGGGCAGCCATCAGTACTTC.

V is TRBV28 and J is TRBJ1-5; 7 nucleotides agree with TRBD1. V lost 4 bases to trimming and J lost 9 bases; unmatched junction nucleotides: 9. This CDR3 spans 14 amino acids. CDR1 is MDHEN and CDR2 is SYDVKM in the germline V gene. The CDR3 DNA reads as TGTGCCAGCAGTTACGGGACAGCTGTGGGGCCCCAGCATTTT. Its translation: CASSYGTAVGPQHF.

This chain joins TRBV9 and TRBJ1-2, with 9 bases aligning to TRBD1. Germline CDR1 SGDLS, CDR2 YYNGEE. V shed 3 bases and J 4 bases; nucleotides not matched to a gene: 19. The length of the CDR3 is 19 residues. DNA of the CDR3: TGTGCCAGCAGCGCCAGTCCCAGGACCGGGACAGGGATTACCTATGGCTACACCTTC. This translates into CASSASPRTGTGITYGYTF.

The chain carries TRBV5-1 and TRBJ2-2; TRBD1 matches at 10 bases. Germline CDR1 and CDR2: SGHRS and YFSETQ. V lost 3 bases, J lost 5 bases, and 4 bases stayed unmatched. The CDR3 runs 15 residues. The CDR3 coding sequence is TGCGCCAGCAGCTCCGGGACAGGGGAAACCGGGGAGCTGTTTTTT. This sequence encodes CASSSGTGETGELFF.

For the CDR3, the DNA is TGTGCCAGCAGCTTATTTAGGGGTAATTCACCCCTCCACTTT. This encodes CASSLFRGNSPLHF. This rearrangement joins TRBV7-8 to TRBJ1-6, with a tentative D call TRBD1 (5 bases). Trimming shortened V by 2 bases and J by 6 bases, and 8 bases separated the two germline ends. CDR3 length equals 14 residues. The germline V gene encodes CDR1 SGHVS and CDR2 FQNEAQ.

As DNA, the CDR3 is TGCGCCAGCAGCCCCACTCCGGGCTCCTACGAGCAGTACTTC. Its translation: CASSPTPGSYEQYF. The chain joins TRBV5-1 to TRBJ2-7; no reliable D call. In germline, CDR1 is SGHRS, CDR2 YFSETQ. The CDR3 runs 14 residues. V lost 4 bases to trimming and J lost 0 bases, with 11 bases between them.

This chain uses TRBV5-1 with TRBJ2-1; D is perhaps TRBD2 (5 bases). The germline gives CDR1 SGHRS, CDR2 YFSETQ. The CDR3 has 14 residues. With 5 bases removed from V and 0 bases from J, the gap between germline ends came to 9 bases. This CDR3 reads CASRIASSYNEQFF. For the CDR3, the DNA is TGCGCCAGCAGGATAGCGTCCTCCTACAATGAGCAGTTCTTC.

This chain connects TRBV11-3 to TRBJ2-3, with no clear D. Trimming cost V 2 bases and J 4 bases, with 16 bases left between them. Germline V CDR1 and CDR2: SGHNT, YENEEA. The CDR3 loop spans 16 amino acids. As DNA, the CDR3 is TGTGCCAGCAGCTTAAATCGTCGGGTATCGGCAGATACGCAGTATTTT. This encodes CASSLNRRVSADTQYF.

CDR3 residues: CASSHTNRAYEQYF. CDR3 sequence (DNA): TGTGCCAGCAGTCATACAAACAGGGCGTACGAGCAGTACTTC. This chain links TRBV25-1 with TRBJ2-7, with D possibly matching TRBD1 (6 bases). Trimming took off 5 bases at V and 4 bases at J, with 15 bases between the two ends. This CDR3 comprises 14 residues. Germline CDR1 reads MGHDK; CDR2 reads SYGVNS.

J is TRBJ2-7 and V is TRBV15; 8 bases fit TRBD1. CDR1 is LNHNV and CDR2 is YYDKDF in the germline V gene (reference sequence). Germline trimming cut 5 bases from V and 0 bases from J; bases unmatched to any gene: 9. The CDR3 extends over 16 amino acids. CDR3 region: CATSGRGQVNSYEQYF. CDR3 nucleotide sequence: TGTGCCACCAGCGGCCGGGGACAGGTCAACTCCTACGAGCAGTACTTC.

The chain recombines TRBV18 with TRBJ1-3; D is possibly TRBD1 (5 bases). V lost 1 base and J 4 bases, leaving 8 bases between the germline ends. CDR1 is KGHSH and CDR2 is LQKENI in the germline V gene. This CDR3 comprises 14 residues. The CDR3 coding sequence is TGTGCCAGCTCACCACAGGGGCGAGGAAACACCATATATTTT. This gives the protein CASSPQGRGNTIYF.